Sequencing of this T cell receptor (beta chain) was carried out in a study of T cells in Graves' hyperthyroidism and ophthalmopathy. As for the study in general: Before treatment of any kind, peripheral blood was taken at initial diagnosis.

Orbital computed tomography and thyroid ultrasound, together with serum TRAb and thyroxine and clinical symptoms, were used for diagnoses. Researchers amplified the TCR beta CDR3 regions from RNA transcripts. The primer set for the first-round RT-PCR of the TCR CDR3 was HTBI. TCRdb ran MiXCR on the multiplex PCR reads and lists one entry per CDR3 protein. The sample has over 250,000 distinct CDR3 sequences, more than 15% seen once. V shed 2 bases and J 7 bases; nucleotides not matched to a gene: 8. Germline V gene lookup returns CDR1 KGHSH and CDR2 LQKENI. This CDR3 comprises 15 residues. General observations from the study: Blood also carried most thyroid clonotypes expanded above 0.001.

A word on this clonotype: What it binds is not known.

The chain has TRBV18 and TRBJ2-1, with 7 bases matching TRBD2. Sequencing used blood. The receptor's source is an older woman with Graves' ophthalmopathy. CDR3 DNA sequence: TGTGCCAGCTCACCAGGGGGAGGGCTTGGAAATGAGCAGTTCTTC. This sequence encodes CASSPGGGLGNEQFF. Based on the CDR3 plus reference TRBV18 and TRBJ2-1, the full variable domain is NAGVMQNPRHLVRRRGQEARLRCSPMKGHSHVYWYRQLPEEGLKFMVYLQKENIIDESGMPKERFSAEFPKEGPSILRIQQVVRGDSAAYFCASSPGGGLGNEQFFGPGTRLTVL.